The 15 T cell receptor beta chains presented below share a single source sample, sequenced in a study of T-cell reconstitution after alpha-beta-depleted transplantation in children. Construction of the TCRbeta library involved unique molecular identifiers. One entry per CDR3 protein results from TCRdb running MiXCR on the PCR reads. The sample has approximately 630,000 distinct CDR3 sequences, under 15% seen once. Sequenced material: PBMCs, taken before TCRalphabeta/CD19-depleted stem cell transplant. These TCRs come from a girl aged 2-15 years with congenital amegakaryocytic thrombocytopenia, due to receive a stem cell transplant.

A few counts support this clonotype. V is TRBV5-1 and J is TRBJ1-1; the match to TRBD1 covers 9 bases. With 4 bases clipped from V and 6 bases from J, the junction kept 13 bases outside the gene matches. This CDR3 is built from 16 residues. The germline V gene encodes CDR1 SGHRS and CDR2 YFSETQ. CDR3 in amino acids: CASSIITGTGNPEAFF. The CDR3 region has the DNA TGCGCCAGCAGCATCATAACTGGGACAGGGAATCCTGAAGCTTTCTTT.

About this clonotype itself: This sequence may be a read error, since a much larger clone differs from it by one base. This rearrangement joins TRBV5-1 to TRBJ2-1; a weak D match, TRBD1 (6 bases). The CDR3 runs 14 residues. Germline assignment: CDR1 SGHRS and CDR2 YFSETQ. CDR3 protein: CASSWDNIYNEQLF. As DNA, the CDR3 is TGCGCCAGCAGCTGGGACAACATATACAATGAGCAGTTGTTC.

The chain recombines TRBV18 with TRBJ2-7; TRBD1 matches at 9 bases. This CDR3 comprises 18 residues. The J segment lost 1 base and the V segment lost 4 bases, leaving 14 bases of the junction unmatched. CDR1 KGHSH and CDR2 LQKENI come from the germline V gene. The CDR3: CASSQYTGGPLKSYEQYF. For the CDR3, the DNA is TGTGCCAGCTCACAATACACAGGGGGCCCCCTGAAATCCTACGAGCAGTACTTC.

This clonotype was detected many times. The CDR3 protein is CASTSLSGEAFF. In nucleotides, the CDR3 is TGTGCCAGCACCTCTTTATCCGGTGAAGCTTTCTTT. The J gene is TRBJ1-1, the V gene TRBV6-5; D gene uncertain. The CDR3 spans 12 residues. Germline V CDR1 and CDR2: MNHEY, SVGAGI. The V end lost 7 bases, the J end lost 7 bases, and 13 bases lay between the germline ends.

This clonotype appeared many times. This chain joins TRBV7-7 and TRBJ2-5, with D tentatively TRBD1 (5 bases). Between the trimmed V and J ends, which lost 2 bases and 2 bases, there was a span of 12 bases. The germline V gene encodes CDR1 SSHAT and CDR2 FNYEAQ (reference sequence). The CDR3 sequence is 15 residues long. For the CDR3, the DNA is TGTGCCAGCAGCTTATTGGGTGGGGCACAAGAGACCCAGTACTTC. It is translated as CASSLLGGAQETQYF.

At least ten counts were recorded for this clonotype. The V gene is TRBV28, the J gene TRBJ2-5; D unclear. V was clipped by 3 bases and J by 5 bases, with 10 bases between them. Germline V gives CDR1 MDHEN, CDR2 SYDVKM. This CDR3 spans 13 amino acids. The CDR3 is CASSFGHSETQYF. In nucleotides, the CDR3 is TGTGCCAGCAGTTTTGGCCACTCGGAGACCCAGTACTTC. The full variable domain, completed using reference TRBV28 and TRBJ2-5, is DVKVTQSSRYLVKRTGEKVFLECVQDMDHENMFWYRQDPGLGLRLIYFSYDVKMKEKGDIPEGYSVSREKKERFSLILESASTNQTSMYLCASSFGHSETQYFGPGTRLLVL.

The chain employs TRBV14 and TRBJ2-1, with 12 nucleotides matching TRBD2. The CDR3 contains 18 residues. Germline V lookup: CDR1 SGHDN, CDR2 FVKESK. With V trimmed by 1 base and J by 6 bases, 10 bases remained unmatched. The CDR3 nucleotides read TGTGCCAGCAGCCAAGCACTATCCCGACTAGCGGGAGTCAATGAGCAGTTCTTC. Translation gives CASSQALSRLAGVNEQFF.

Only a few counts were recorded for this clonotype. The V gene is TRBV10-3, the J gene TRBJ2-5, with TRBD1 as a possible D gene (7 bases). The CDR3 has 14 amino acids. With 4 bases removed from V and 1 base from J, the gap between germline ends came to 10 bases. The germline V gene has CDR1 ENHRY and CDR2 SYGVKD. Here the CDR3 DNA reads TGTGCCATCAGTGGACAGGGAGGCCAAGAGACCCAGTACTTC. Protein sequence: CAISGQGGQETQYF.

The chain recombines TRBV2 with TRBJ2-5; D is unresolved. The CDR3 is 16 residues long. V dropped 0 bases and J dropped 1 base, with 12 bases sitting between them. Looked up from germline, CDR1 is SNHLY and CDR2 is FYNNEI. This chain's CDR3 is CASSEAPGLAQETQYF. CDR3 DNA: TGTGCCAGCAGTGAAGCCCCTGGATTAGCCCAAGAGACCCAGTACTTC.

The table lists this clonotype with many counts. The J gene is TRBJ2-2, the V gene TRBV10-3, with a weak D call TRBD2 (5 bases). V was clipped by 6 bases and J by 2 bases, with 13 bases between them. This CDR3 is 15 amino acids long. CDR1 and CDR2 from the germline V gene are ENHRY and SYGVKD. DNA for the CDR3: TGTGCCATCAGCTTTCTCAGCGGTAACACCGGGGAGCTGTTTTTT. It yields the protein CAISFLSGNTGELFF.

This sequence joins TRBV12-3 or TRBV12-4 and TRBJ2-2; 7 bases fit TRBD1. The trim removed 5 bases at V and 3 bases at J, leaving 3 bases unmatched. The CDR3 is made up of 14 amino acids. The CDR3 DNA follows: TGTGCCAGCAGTCACAGGGGTGACACCGGGGAGCTGTTTTTT. This codes for CASSHRGDTGELFF.

This clonotype was found many times. The J gene is TRBJ2-5, the V gene TRBV5-1; 12 bases are shared with TRBD2. The CDR3 has 15 amino acids. V was clipped by 4 bases and J by 5 bases; unmatched bases: 6. CDR1 is SGHRS and CDR2 is YFSETQ in the germline V gene. The CDR3 here is CASSLTGTSGETQYF. The CDR3 coding sequence is TGCGCCAGCAGCCTAACCGGGACTAGCGGGGAGACCCAGTACTTC.

The gene calls are TRBV10-3 and TRBJ2-1, with a weak D call TRBD2 (5 bases). The CDR3 extends over 12 amino acids. V lost 8 bases and J lost 3, with 8 bases in between. Per the germline V gene, CDR1 is ENHRY and CDR2 is SYGVKD. CDR3 bases: TGTGCCATCCGGACTCACTACAATGAGCAGTTCTTC. It translates to CAIRTHYNEQFF.

Comment on this clonotype: The junction does not match germline at one end; this may be a read error. The chain couples TRBV20-1 to TRBJ2-4; 8 bases agree with TRBD2. The CDR3 is 17 amino acids. Germline V CDR1 and CDR2: DFQATT, SNEGSKA (reference sequence). The CDR3 reads CCARVIGASGPENIQYF. Here the CDR3 DNA reads TGCTGTGCTAGAGTAATCGGGGCTAGCGGGCCGGAGAACATTCAGTACTTC.

This clonotype came up many times. V and J are TRBV4-1 and TRBJ2-7, with 8 positions matching TRBD1. V shed 5 bases and J 3 bases; nucleotides not matched to a gene: 0. Germline CDR1 and CDR2: MGHRA and YSYEKL. The CDR3 has 12 residues. For the CDR3, the DNA is TGCGCCAGCAGCGGGACAGGCTACGAGCAGTACTTC. This encodes CASSGTGYEQYF.